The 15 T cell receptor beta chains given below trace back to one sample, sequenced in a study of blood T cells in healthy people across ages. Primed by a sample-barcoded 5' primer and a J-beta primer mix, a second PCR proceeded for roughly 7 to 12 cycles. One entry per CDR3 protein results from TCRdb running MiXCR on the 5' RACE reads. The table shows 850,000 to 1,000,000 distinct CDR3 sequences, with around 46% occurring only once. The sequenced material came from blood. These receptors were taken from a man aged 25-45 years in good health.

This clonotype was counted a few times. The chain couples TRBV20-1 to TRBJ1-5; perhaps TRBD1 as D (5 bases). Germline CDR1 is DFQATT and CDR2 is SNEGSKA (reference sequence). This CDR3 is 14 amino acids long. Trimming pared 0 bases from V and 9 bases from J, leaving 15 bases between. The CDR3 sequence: CSARDPREGRPQHF. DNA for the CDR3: TGCAGTGCTAGAGATCCCAGGGAGGGTCGGCCCCAGCATTTT.

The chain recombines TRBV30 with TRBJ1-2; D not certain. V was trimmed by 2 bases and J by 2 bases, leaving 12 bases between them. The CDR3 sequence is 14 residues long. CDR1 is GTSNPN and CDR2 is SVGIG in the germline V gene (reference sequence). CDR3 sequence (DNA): TGTGCCTGGAGTCTCCCCACAGCGAACTATGGCTACACCTTC. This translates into CAWSLPTANYGYTF.

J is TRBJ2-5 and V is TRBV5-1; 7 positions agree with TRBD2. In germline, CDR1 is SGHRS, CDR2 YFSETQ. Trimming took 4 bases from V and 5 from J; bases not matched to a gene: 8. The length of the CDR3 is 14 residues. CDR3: CASSDSNGGETQYF. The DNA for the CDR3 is TGCGCCAGCAGCGACTCTAACGGGGGGGAGACCCAGTACTTC.

In nucleotides, the CDR3 is TGTGCCTGGAGCCCAGGGTTCTCCTACGAGCAGTACTTC. Protein sequence: CAWSPGFSYEQYF. The chain carries TRBV30 and TRBJ2-7, with D possibly TRBD1 on 5 matching bases. Germline loops: CDR1 GTSNPN, CDR2 SVGIG (reference sequence). The V and J ends lost 3 bases and 0 bases respectively, with 9 bases between them. This CDR3 has 13 amino acids.

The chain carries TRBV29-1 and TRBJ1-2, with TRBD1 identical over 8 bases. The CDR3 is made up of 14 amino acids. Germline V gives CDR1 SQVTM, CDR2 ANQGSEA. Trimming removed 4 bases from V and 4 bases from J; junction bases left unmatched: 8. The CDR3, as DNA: TGCAGCGTTGGAACCCCGGGACAGGTCTATGGCTACACCTTC. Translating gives CSVGTPGQVYGYTF.

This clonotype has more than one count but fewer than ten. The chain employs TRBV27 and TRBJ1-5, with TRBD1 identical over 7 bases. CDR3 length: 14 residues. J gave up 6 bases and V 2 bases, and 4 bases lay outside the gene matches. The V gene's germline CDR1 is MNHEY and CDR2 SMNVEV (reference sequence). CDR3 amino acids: CASSLQGGAQPQHF. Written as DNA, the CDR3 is TGTGCCAGCAGTTTACAGGGGGGGGCTCAGCCCCAGCATTTT.

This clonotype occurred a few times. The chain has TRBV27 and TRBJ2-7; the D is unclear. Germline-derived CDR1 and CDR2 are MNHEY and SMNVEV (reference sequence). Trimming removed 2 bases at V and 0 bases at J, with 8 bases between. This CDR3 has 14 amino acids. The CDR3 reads CASSLRASSYEQYF. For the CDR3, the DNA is TGTGCCAGCAGTTTACGGGCCAGCTCCTACGAGCAGTACTTC.

CDR3 DNA sequence: TGCAGCGTTGAGGACGGGGTGAATCAGCCCCAGCATTTT. Protein product: CSVEDGVNQPQHF. The chain links TRBV29-1 to TRBJ1-5, with D unresolved. CDR3 size: 13 residues. V lost 3 bases to trimming and J lost 4 bases, with 10 bases between them. CDR1 is SQVTM and CDR2 is ANQGSEA in the germline V gene.

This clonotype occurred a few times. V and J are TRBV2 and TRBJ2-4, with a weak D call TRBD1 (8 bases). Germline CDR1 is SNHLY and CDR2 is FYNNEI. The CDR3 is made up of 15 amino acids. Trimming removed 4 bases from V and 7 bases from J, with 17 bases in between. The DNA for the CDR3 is TGTGCCAGCAGTGCGGACAGGGCGCGGGGGAACATTCAGTACTTC. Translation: CASSADRARGNIQYF.

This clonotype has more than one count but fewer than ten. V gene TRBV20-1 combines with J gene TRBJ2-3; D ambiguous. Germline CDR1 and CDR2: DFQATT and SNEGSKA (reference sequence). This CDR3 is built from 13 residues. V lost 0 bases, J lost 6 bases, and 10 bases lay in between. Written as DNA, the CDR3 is TGCAGTGCTAGAGATTTTTTGGCGGATACGCAGTATTTT. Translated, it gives CSARDFLADTQYF.

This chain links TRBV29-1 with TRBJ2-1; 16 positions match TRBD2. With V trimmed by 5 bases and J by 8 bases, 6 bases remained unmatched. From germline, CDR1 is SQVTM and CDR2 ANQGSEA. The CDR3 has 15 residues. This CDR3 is CSVPGTSGGAYEQFF. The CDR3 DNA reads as TGCAGCGTTCCCGGGACTAGCGGGGGGGCCTATGAGCAGTTCTTC.

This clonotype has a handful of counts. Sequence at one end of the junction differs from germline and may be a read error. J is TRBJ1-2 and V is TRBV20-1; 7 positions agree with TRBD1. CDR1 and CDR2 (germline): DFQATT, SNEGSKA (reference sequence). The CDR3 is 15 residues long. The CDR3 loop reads CSASPPTTGIYGYTF. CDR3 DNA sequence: TGCAGTGCTAGCCCCCCGACGACAGGGATCTATGGTTACACCTTC.

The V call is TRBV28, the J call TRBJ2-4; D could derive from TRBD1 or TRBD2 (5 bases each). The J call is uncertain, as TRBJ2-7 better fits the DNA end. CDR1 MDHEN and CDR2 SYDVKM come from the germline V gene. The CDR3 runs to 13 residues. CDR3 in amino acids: CASIRSGSNEQYF. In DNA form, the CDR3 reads TGTGCCAGCATAAGATCAGGGAGCAACGAGCAGTACTTC.

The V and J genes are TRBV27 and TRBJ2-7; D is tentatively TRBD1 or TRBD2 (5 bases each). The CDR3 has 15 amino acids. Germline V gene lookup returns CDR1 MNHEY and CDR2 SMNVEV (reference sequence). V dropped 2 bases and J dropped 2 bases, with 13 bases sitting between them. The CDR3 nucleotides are TGTGCCAGCAGTTTAGGGGGTGTTGGCCCCTACGAGCAGTACTTC. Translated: CASSLGGVGPYEQYF.

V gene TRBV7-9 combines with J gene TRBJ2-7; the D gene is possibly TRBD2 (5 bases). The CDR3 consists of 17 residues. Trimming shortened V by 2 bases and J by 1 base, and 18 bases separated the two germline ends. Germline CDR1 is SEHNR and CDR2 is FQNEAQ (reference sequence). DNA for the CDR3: TGTGCCAGCAGCTTACTATCCCCCGGGGTTGTATCCTACGAGCAGTACTTC. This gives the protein CASSLLSPGVVSYEQYF.